These 8 T cell receptor beta chains originate from one sample sequenced in a study of spatial heterogeneity in lung cancer. Time point denoted: blood at routine non-recurrence follow-up after resection. TCRdb reprocessed the 5' RACE reads with MiXCR, giving one entry per CDR3 protein. Here the sample spans just under 45,000 distinct CDR3 sequences, 20% to 25% being singletons. The starting material was PBMCs, obtained at follow-up. The receptors come from a female donor with early-stage non-small cell lung cancer.

This clonotype has a handful of counts. The chain combines TRBV18 with TRBJ2-3; D gene ambiguous. The germline gives CDR1 KGHSH, CDR2 LQKENI. Trimming took off 2 bases at V and 0 bases at J, with 9 bases between the two ends. CDR3 length: 15 residues. CDR3 in amino acids: CASSPNVASTDTQYF. The CDR3 bases are TGTGCCAGCTCACCAAATGTAGCTAGCACAGATACGCAGTATTTT.

V usage is TRBV12-3 or TRBV12-4 and J usage is TRBJ1-1; 8 positions agree with TRBD1. The V gene end was trimmed by 6 bases and the J gene end by 3 bases; junction bases not matched to a gene: 12. This CDR3 comprises 16 residues. The CDR3 sequence is CASSNPRAGGYTEAFF. Written as DNA, the CDR3 is TGTGCCAGCAGCAACCCCCGGGCAGGGGGCTACACTGAAGCTTTCTTT.

This clonotype was detected only a few times. The chain combines TRBV15 with TRBJ1-5, with D possibly being TRBD1 (5 bases). Trimming cost V 8 bases and J 1 base, with 12 bases left between them. The germline CDR1 and CDR2 sequences are LNHNV and YYDKDF (reference sequence). There are 14 residues in the CDR3. The CDR3 DNA reads TGTGCCACCCGGGACCCTCGAAGCAATCAGCCCCAGCATTTT. It translates to CATRDPRSNQPQHF.

This sequence joins TRBV12-3 or TRBV12-4 and TRBJ2-7; D may match TRBD1 or TRBD2 (5 bases each). V was clipped by 1 base and J by 6 bases, with 19 bases between them. This CDR3 region has 16 residues. The CDR3: CASSLGGGRAGGEQYF. As DNA, the CDR3 is TGTGCCAGCAGTTTAGGGGGCGGAAGGGCCGGAGGCGAGCAGTACTTC.

The CDR3 reads CASSRGPGTFNTEAFF. CDR3 nucleotide sequence: TGTGCCAGCAGCAGGGGACCCGGGACATTTAACACTGAAGCTTTCTTT. V is TRBV5-6 and J is TRBJ1-1, with D possibly being TRBD1 (6 bases). The CDR3 length is 16 residues. Germline lookup yields CDR1 SGHDT and CDR2 YYEEEE. V dropped 4 bases and J dropped 2 bases, with 18 bases sitting between them.

This rearrangement joins TRBV7-8 to TRBJ2-7; 9 positions agree with TRBD1. Unmatched junction bases numbered 4, after V lost 4 bases and J lost 6 bases. The CDR3 spans 13 residues. CDR1 and CDR2 (germline): SGHVS, FQNEAQ. In nucleotides, the CDR3 is TGTGCCAGCAGCTCCAGGACAGGGGTCGAGCAGTACGTC. This encodes CASSSRTGVEQYV.

The chain's CDR3 is CASSLMGSPTREAFF. The CDR3 DNA is TGCGCCAGCAGCTTGATGGGGAGTCCCACTCGTGAAGCTTTCTTT. The gene calls are TRBV5-1 and TRBJ1-1, with D unresolved. Germline V gene lookup returns CDR1 SGHRS and CDR2 YFSETQ. The CDR3 extends over 15 amino acids. V lost 1 base and J 7 bases, leaving 17 bases between the germline ends.

This clonotype occurred a few times. The chain carries TRBV12-3 or TRBV12-4 and TRBJ1-2; D is uncertain. The CDR3 spans 13 residues. The V gene lost 2 bases and the J gene lost 5 bases, with 9 bases spanning the gap. The chain's CDR3 is CASSLHPPYGYTF. Written as DNA, the CDR3 is TGTGCCAGCAGTTTACATCCTCCTTATGGCTACACCTTC.